Listed here is a single TCR beta chain. The CDR3 length is 16 residues. Trimming took 0 bases from V and 8 from J; bases not matched to a gene: 7. Germline lookup yields CDR1 LGHNA and CDR2 YSLEER. These data belong to a study of CD8 T cells in Susac syndrome. When the RNA was reverse transcribed, random hexamers were used with an input of about 0.5 to 1 ug. Multiplex immunoSEQ PCR targeted 54 Vbeta and 13 Jbeta TCR beta segments. TCRdb fed the immunoSEQ multiplex PCR reads into MiXCR, producing one record per CDR3 protein. The sample lists roughly 140,000 distinct CDR3 sequences, around 95% occurring once.

The sequencing sample was made of CD4+ T cells from PBMCs. The receptor's source is a human donor with Susac syndrome. This sequence joins TRBV4-3 and TRBJ2-2, with 9 bases matching TRBD2. CDR3 sequence: CASSQDASGAMGELFF. CDR3 coding DNA: TGCGCCAGCAGCCAAGACGCTAGCGGGGCGATGGGGGAGCTGTTTTTT.